This TCR beta chain was retrieved from a study of T-cell memory formation after mild COVID-19 (dated by TCRdb to the early 2020s). For the wider study: TCR sequence clusters from the two donors were found to be largely donor specific. T-cell clones expanding and contracting after mild COVID-19 in a couple of donors were tracked by longitudinal TCRalpha and TCRbeta repertoire sequencing. Two young, previously healthy adult volunteers made up the cohort, one male and one female. General study outcomes and caveats: Some responding clones were found in pre-infection memory, which suggests that pre-existing cross-reactive memory T cells took part in the SARS-CoV-2 response. Only a couple of mild cases were covered in the study, and larger cohorts including severe cases with pre-infection samples were considered necessary. Clones that contracted from day 15 to 85 showed balanced CD4/CD8 phenotypes, whereas a second wave of clones that expanded from day 15 to 37 leaned towards CD4+. Contracting CD4+ clones appeared mostly in the CM and EM memory subsets, whereas CD8+ clones were enriched in EMRA. Whether the second-wave clones peaking on day 37 were SARS-CoV-2 specific was not confirmed.

Ficoll-Paque density gradient centrifugation was the method used to isolate PBMCs. The listed sequencing device is Illumina NovaSeq 6000. Using 5'RACE with constant-segment primers, TCRalpha and TCRbeta cDNA libraries were constructed, with sample barcodes and unique molecular identifiers added in the process. Trizol reagent was used to extract RNA from every sample. Library amplification was performed in two PCR steps, and a second sample barcode and Illumina TruSeq adapters were introduced in the second step. The libraries were sequenced on an Illumina NovaSeq using 2 x 150 bp paired-end reads. The paper's processing steps were these. The reads were demultiplexed and collapsed into UMI-guided consensus sequences using migec v1.2.7. Using mixcr v2.1.11, UMI consensuses were aligned to TRA and TRB V and J templates and then assembled into clonotypes. A clonotype was counted as expanded or contracted only when both edgeR and NoisET called the clonotype significant, with the noise models trained on biological replicates. For edgeR calls, the cutoffs were a false discovery rate-adjusted p below 0.01 and a log2 fold-change threshold of 1. PCA with hierarchical clustering of max-normalized trajectories of the 1000 most abundant clonotypes was used as exploratory dynamics analysis. Separately sequenced CD4+ and CD8+ repertoires were used to assign a CD4 or CD8 phenotype to each responding clone. Using fastp at Q25 and MiXCR, TCRdb reprocessed the public reads and kept productive beta chains. Every CDR3 protein is listed once, alongside the most common genes and DNA of its rows. The V and J calls shown here were made by TCRdb, not taken from the authors' results. Present in this sample are fewer than 140,000 distinct CDR3 sequences, over 15% of which were seen just once. The ten largest clones capture 25% to 30% of the sample.

Only a few counts were recorded for this clonotype. The specificity of this receptor is unknown. Base qualities are not provided; no much larger clone lies one nucleotide away. Relative to germline, V is missing 6 bases and J is missing 2 bases, with 3 bases of the junction outside any gene match. The germline V gene specifies MNHEY as CDR1 and SVGEGT as CDR2. The CDR3, cysteine through phenylalanine, is 14 amino acids long. Only CDR3 DNA is held: 42 bases, read in frame from base 1. The sample comprised PBMCs or a T cell subset sorted from them (not recorded which). The sequence was obtained from an adult woman who had mild COVID-19 (a few samples of this study predate the infection). The sample titles of this study are shuffled in the database, so cell type and time point are left out; the donor was told from shared clones. The rearranged segments are TRBV6-2 or TRBV6-3 and TRBJ2-7, with TRBD2 identical over 11 junction bases. The encoded CDR3 is CASRGLADAYEQYF. The nucleotide sequence reads TGTGCCAGCAGGGGACTAGCGGACGCCTACGAGCAGTACTTC.